This T cell receptor (beta chain) was identified in a study of blood T cell repertoires in COVID-19. Study context: Sites across the United States, Italy and Spain contributed samples from acute and convalescent COVID-19. Sample material is recorded as cDNA or gDNA derived from T cells, B-cell-depleted T cells, or PBMCs.

Authors' analysis steps: Counts of nucleated cells, estimated from reference gene primer amplification, were obtained. TCRdb's table, derived via immunoSEQ multiplex PCR, lists solely in-frame clones and lacks some. The DNA gave D and trimming, while V, J and clone size come from that table. This table has 15,000 to 20,000 clones, 70% to 90% appearing once. In germline, CDR1 is MNHEY, CDR2 SVGAGI. This CDR3 is built from 14 residues. J lost 9 bases, V lost 2 bases, and 3 bases had no gene match. This clone has a single count. This sequence originates from a man in his forties with active COVID-19. The material sequenced was peripheral blood. The chain joins TRBV6-5 to TRBJ2-7; 14 bases line up with TRBD2. CDR3 amino acids: CASSYGTSGRVQYF. The CDR3 DNA is TGTGCCAGCAGTTACGGGACTAGCGGGAGAGTGCAGTACTTC.